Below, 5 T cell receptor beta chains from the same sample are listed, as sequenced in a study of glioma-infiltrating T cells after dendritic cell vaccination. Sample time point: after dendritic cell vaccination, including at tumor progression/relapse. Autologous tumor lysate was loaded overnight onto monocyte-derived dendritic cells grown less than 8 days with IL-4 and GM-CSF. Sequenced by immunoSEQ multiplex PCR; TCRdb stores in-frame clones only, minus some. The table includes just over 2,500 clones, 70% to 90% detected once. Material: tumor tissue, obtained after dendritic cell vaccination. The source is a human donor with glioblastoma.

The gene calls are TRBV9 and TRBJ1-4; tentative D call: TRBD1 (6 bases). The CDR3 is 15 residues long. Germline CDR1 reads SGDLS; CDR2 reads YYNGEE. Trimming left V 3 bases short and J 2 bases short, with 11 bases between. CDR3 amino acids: CASSGRGSTNEKLFF. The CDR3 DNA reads TGTGCCAGCAGCGGTAGGGGGTCGACTAATGAAAAACTGTTTTTT.

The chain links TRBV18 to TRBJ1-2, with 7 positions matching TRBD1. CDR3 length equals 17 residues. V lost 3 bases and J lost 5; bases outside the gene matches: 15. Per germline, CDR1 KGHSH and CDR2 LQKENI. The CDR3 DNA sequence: TGTGCCAGCTCACCGGTTCACGCCGAGGAGGGGGCTTATGGCTACACCTTC. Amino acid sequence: CASSPVHAEEGAYGYTF.

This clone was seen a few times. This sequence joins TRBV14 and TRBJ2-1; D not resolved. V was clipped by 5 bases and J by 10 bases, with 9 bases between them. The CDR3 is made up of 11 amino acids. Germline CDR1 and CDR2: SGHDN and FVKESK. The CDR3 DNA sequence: TGTGCCAGCAGCATAACTGTAGAGCAGTTCTTC. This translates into CASSITVEQFF.

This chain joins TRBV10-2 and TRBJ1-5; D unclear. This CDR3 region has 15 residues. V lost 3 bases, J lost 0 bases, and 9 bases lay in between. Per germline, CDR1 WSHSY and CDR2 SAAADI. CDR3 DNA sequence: TGCGCCAGCAGTGACTACAGAGATAGCAATCAGCCCCAGCATTTT. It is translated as CASSDYRDSNQPQHF.

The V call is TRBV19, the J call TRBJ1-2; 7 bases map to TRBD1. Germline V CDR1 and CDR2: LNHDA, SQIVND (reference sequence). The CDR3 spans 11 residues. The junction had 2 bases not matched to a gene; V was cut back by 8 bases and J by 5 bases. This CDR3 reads CASRQGYGYTF. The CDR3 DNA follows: TGTGCCAGTCGACAGGGTTATGGCTACACCTTC.